This T cell receptor (beta chain) comes out of a study of T cell responses to AZD1222 COVID-19 vaccine. The CDR3 covers 11 residues. Trimming pared 3 bases from V and 12 bases from J, leaving 6 bases between. The table came from immunoSEQ multiplex PCR; TCRdb's copy has only in-frame clones and leaves some out. In the table there are over 200,000 clones, approximately 94% of which are singletons. The chain joins TRBV12-3 or TRBV12-4 to TRBJ1-6; D gene ambiguous. The material sequenced was peripheral blood, taken 28 days after the second dose of the MenACWY control vaccine. The source is an adult who received the MenACWY meningococcal vaccine as a control. CDR3 amino acids: CASSFGGPLHF. In DNA, the CDR3 is TGTGCCAGCAGTTTCGGTGGACCCCTCCACTTT.